This is a list of T cell receptor beta chains from one sample in a study of T-cell reconstitution after alpha-beta-depleted transplantation in children. TCRdb reprocessed the PCR reads via MiXCR and lists one record per CDR3 protein. The table has 70,000 or so distinct CDR3 sequences, about a tenth seen once. Material: PBMCs, obtained before TCRalphabeta/CD19-depleted stem cell transplant. These receptors all come from a boy aged 5-17 years with acute myeloid leukemia, due to receive a stem cell transplant. Each CDR3 is given with its conserved first and last residue. Each record gives: J gene, V gene, CDR3 protein.

>TRBJ2-1|TRBV11-2
CASSSRLARGNEQFF
>TRBJ2-2|TRBV30
CAWSASPHTGELFF
>TRBJ1-1|TRBV5-1
CASSSQVTNTEAFF
>TRBJ1-5|TRBV7-2
CASSLVTGIMEPQHF
>TRBJ1-1|TRBV28
CASSQTGGGTEAFF
>TRBJ2-3|TRBV5-1
CASSLTGGTTDTQYF
>TRBJ2-7|TRBV6-2/TRBV6-3
CASSGSSYEQYF
>TRBJ2-2|TRBV5-5
CASSTGLLNTGELFF
>TRBJ1-1|TRBV28
CASRNVGEAFF
>TRBJ2-2|TRBV5-1
CASSLIVATNTGELFF
>TRBJ1-5|TRBV10-3
CAIREGGHGQPQHF
>TRBJ2-7|TRBV3-1
CASSQELAGGYYEQYF
>TRBJ2-5|TRBV12-3/TRBV12-4
CASSPPGRGQETQYF
>TRBJ2-2|TRBV7-9
CASSSDGPTGELFF
>TRBJ2-5|TRBV5-1
CASSLAGFEETQYF
>TRBJ1-6|TRBV7-9
CASSQQGGWNSPLHF
>TRBJ2-1|TRBV29-1
CSADGRGRPEVPNEQFF
>TRBJ2-1|TRBV12-3/TRBV12-4
CASSSGVLAGNEQFF
>TRBJ2-1|TRBV6-2/TRBV6-3
CASRPFILAGSYNEQFF
>TRBJ2-3|TRBV4-2
CASKFFGTDTQYF
>TRBJ2-7|TRBV7-2
CASSLVQRGYYEQYF
>TRBJ2-7|TRBV6-2/TRBV6-3
CASSTRLAGNTYEQYF
>TRBJ2-2|TRBV15
CATSRRGLVPVRELFF
>TRBJ2-3|TRBV20-1
CSAGIAGGPGTQYF
>TRBJ2-1|TRBV13
CASSLGTGGAVSNEQFF
>TRBJ1-2|TRBV10-2
CASREGFTNYGYTF
>TRBJ1-1|TRBV12-3/TRBV12-4
CASSPGQMNTEAFF
>TRBJ1-1|TRBV5-1
CASSLGTGGVDTEAFF
>TRBJ1-6|TRBV30
CAWSVRDRGLSPLHF
>TRBJ1-1|TRBV27
CASSSGGGKDTEAFF
>TRBJ1-5|TRBV5-1
CASSLAGILNQPQHF
>TRBJ2-1|TRBV29-1
CSVERTSGGANEQFF
>TRBJ1-1|TRBV11-1
CASSRQGAMNTEAFF
>TRBJ1-5|TRBV7-9
CASSREGAGRGNQPQHF
>TRBJ2-1|TRBV27
CASSSSGTAYNEQFF
>TRBJ1-1|TRBV12-3/TRBV12-4
CASRRGTATEAFF
>TRBJ2-1|TRBV5-5
CASSLGPISNEQFF
>TRBJ2-7|TRBV7-9
CASSFLAGGPYEQYF
>TRBJ1-2|TRBV20-1
CSARDHGGPAGYGYTF
>TRBJ2-5|TRBV20-1
CSARDLETQYF
>TRBJ2-1|TRBV11-3
CASSSRTSGSSYNEQFF
>TRBJ2-1|TRBV12-3/TRBV12-4
CASSLSHEQFF
>TRBJ2-3|TRBV7-9
CASSSPGGRGTDTQYF
>TRBJ2-3|TRBV3-1
CASSPYNRPTDTQYF
>TRBJ2-3|TRBV12-3/TRBV12-4
CASNRDGTPDTQYF
>TRBJ2-1|TRBV29-1
CSVANIEQFF
>TRBJ2-7|TRBV20-1
CSARDPTGVGYEQYF
>TRBJ1-1|TRBV10-3
CAISEWGEGTEAFF